Below, 32 T cell receptor beta chains from the same sample are listed, as sequenced in a study of regulatory T cells in long-lasting Graves disease. Arm-PCR of CDR3 regions and iRepertoire HTBI primers were the basis on which TCR beta libraries were built. TCRdb fed the multiplex PCR reads into MiXCR, producing one record per CDR3 protein. This sample carries around 400,000 distinct CDR3 sequences, 15% of them seen once, and the ten largest clones take under 9%. Noted time point: newly diagnosed GD, antithyroid drugs for less than 3 months. From RNA extracted from PBMCs, the TCR library was made. These data also featured in a second study, about T cells in Graves' hyperthyroidism and ophthalmopathy.

Source: peripheral blood mononuclear cells (PBMCs), taken at new diagnosis, from a patient treated with antithyroid drugs. These TCRs come from a woman aged 35 to 49 with Graves disease.

Comment on this clonotype: One junction end does not reproduce the germline sequence, and a read error may be involved. The gene calls are TRBV5-1 and TRBJ2-6, with TRBD2 matching over 8 bases. The CDR3 has 19 residues. Germline values: CDR1 SGHRS, CDR2 YFSETQ. This chain's CDR3 is CASSLVELAVISGANVLTF. DNA for the CDR3: TGTGCCAGCAGCTTAGTCGAACTAGCGGTGATCTCTGGGGCCAACGTCCTGACTTTC. Full variable domain (outside the CDR3, taken from reference TRBV5-1 and TRBJ2-6): KAGVTQTPRYLIKTRGQQVTLSCSPISGHRSVSWYQQTPGQGLQFLFEYFSETQRNKGNFPGRFSGRQFSNSRSEMNVSTLELGDSALYLCASSLVELAVISGANVLTFGAGSRLTVL.

The table lists this clonotype with many counts. The chain joins TRBV28 to TRBJ1-5; 9 bases line up with TRBD1. This CDR3 is built from 15 residues. Germline CDR1 is MDHEN and CDR2 is SYDVKM. Trimming at V came to 8 bases and at J to 7 bases, leaving 12 bases not matched to a gene. This chain's CDR3 is CASSTGTGMGQPQHF. The CDR3 bases are TGTGCCAGCTCCACCGGGACAGGGATGGGGCAGCCCCAGCATTTT.

Many counts were recorded for this clonotype. The V gene is TRBV7-6, the J gene TRBJ2-1, with 9 bases aligning to TRBD1. V was pared by 2 bases and J by 4 bases, with 15 bases of the junction left unmatched. This CDR3 spans 19 amino acids. Germline loops: CDR1 SGHVS, CDR2 FNYEAQ. The CDR3 region has the DNA TGTGCCAGCAGCTTAAGGCCGGGAGATGGACAGGGGTGGTACAATGAGCAGTTCTTC. It specifies CASSLRPGDGQGWYNEQFF. Together with reference TRBV7-6 and TRBJ2-1, the CDR3 gives the full variable domain: GAGVSQSPRYKVTKRGQDVALRCDPISGHVSLYWYRQALGQGPEFLTYFNYEAQQDKSGLPNDRFSAERPEGSISTLTIQRTEQRDSAMYRCASSLRPGDGQGWYNEQFFGPGTRLTVL.

This clonotype was detected ten times or more. The J gene is TRBJ1-4, the V gene TRBV18, with 7 nucleotides matching TRBD1. The CDR3 extends over 12 amino acids. Germline V CDR1 and CDR2: KGHSH, LQKENI. V lost 5 bases, J lost 12 bases, and 6 bases stayed unmatched. The CDR3 spells CASSYYRGELFF. The DNA for the CDR3 is TGTGCCAGCTCATATTACAGGGGCGAACTGTTTTTT.

This clonotype was recorded many times. The rearrangement joins TRBV30 to TRBJ1-2, with 7 positions matching TRBD1. Trimming at V came to 2 bases and at J to 4 bases, leaving 22 bases not matched to a gene. This CDR3 is built from 19 residues. Germline V CDR1 and CDR2: GTSNPN, SVGIG (reference sequence). CDR3 sequence (DNA): TGTGCCTGGAGTACAACCCGAACTAAACAGGGGCGGATATTCTATGGCTACACCTTC. Its protein product is CAWSTTRTKQGRIFYGYTF. Supplemented by reference TRBV30 and TRBJ1-2, the full variable domain reads SQTIHQWPATLVQPVGSPLSLECTVEGTSNPNLYWYRQAAGRGLQLLFYSVGIGQISSEVPQNLSASRPQDRQFILSSKKLLLSDSGFYLCAWSTTRTKQGRIFYGYTFGSGTRLTVV.

This clonotype was counted many times. The genes are TRBV15 and TRBJ2-3; perhaps D is TRBD1 or TRBD2 (5 bases each). The CDR3 is 16 amino acids. Per germline, CDR1 LNHNV and CDR2 YYDKDF (reference sequence). The germline V and J ends were trimmed by 0 bases and 3 bases, with 13 bases remaining between them. The CDR3 sequence is CATSRDRGGLTDTQYF. In nucleotides, the CDR3 is TGTGCCACCAGCAGAGATCGTGGGGGTTTGACAGATACGCAGTATTTT.

This clonotype was seen repeatedly, ten times or more. This chain links TRBV12-3 or TRBV12-4 with TRBJ2-7; 7 bases line up with TRBD1. V lost 5 bases and J lost 2; bases outside the gene matches: 6. The CDR3 covers 14 residues. CDR3 protein: CASSNRDRTYEQYF. The CDR3 nucleotides are TGTGCCAGCAGTAACCGGGACAGAACCTACGAGCAGTACTTC.

This CDR3 reads CASSQDAGQGSGYTF. In nucleotides, the CDR3 is TGCGCCAGCAGCCAAGATGCGGGACAGGGCAGTGGCTACACCTTC. The chain has TRBV4-1 and TRBJ1-2; 9 nucleotides agree with TRBD1. Looked up from germline, CDR1 is MGHRA and CDR2 is YSYEKL. The CDR3 contains 15 residues. Germline trimming cut 0 bases from V and 7 bases from J; bases unmatched to any gene: 6.

This clonotype was recorded at least ten times. The chain recombines TRBV10-3 with TRBJ2-7, with D perhaps matching TRBD1 or TRBD2 (5 bases each). Germline assignment: CDR1 ENHRY and CDR2 SYGVKD. V lost 5 bases and J 5 bases, leaving 13 bases between the germline ends. The CDR3 is 13 amino acids. Here the CDR3 reads CAISLPGADEQYF. The CDR3 DNA sequence: TGTGCCATCAGTCTGCCCGGGGCGGACGAGCAGTACTTC.

There are many counts of this clonotype. CDR3 amino acids: CASSPNATSGRSYEQYF. The DNA of the CDR3 is TGTGCCAGCAGCCCAAACGCCACTAGCGGGAGATCCTACGAGCAGTACTTC. The genes are TRBV11-3 and TRBJ2-7, with 11 bases identical to TRBD2. V lost 5 bases to trimming and J lost 1 base; unmatched junction nucleotides: 10. The germline gives CDR1 SGHNT, CDR2 YENEEA. The CDR3 contains 17 residues.

The chain links TRBV20-1 to TRBJ2-7; TRBD2 matches at 12 bases. Per germline, CDR1 DFQATT and CDR2 SNEGSKA (reference sequence). The CDR3 runs 13 residues. Germline trimming cut 4 bases from V and 5 bases from J; bases unmatched to any gene: 3. The CDR3 protein is CSATGLAGHEQYF. The DNA of the CDR3 is TGCAGTGCTACGGGACTAGCGGGTCACGAGCAGTACTTC.

The CDR3 loop is CASSETSGSSTYEQYF. Here the CDR3 DNA reads TGTGCCAGCAGTGAGACTAGCGGGAGCAGTACCTACGAGCAGTACTTC. The chain has TRBV25-1 and TRBJ2-7; 12 bases map to TRBD2. Germline V gene data show CDR1 as MGHDK and CDR2 as SYGVNS. V shed 3 bases, J shed 2 bases, and the junction held 5 bases outside the gene matches. CDR3 length: 16 amino acids.

Comment on this clonotype: This may come from a read error, since a much larger clone is one base off. The V call is TRBV6-1, the J call TRBJ2-4; D ambiguous. Germline values: CDR1 MNHNS, CDR2 SASEGT. This CDR3 comprises 16 residues. The CDR3 here is CDSSDRAATAKNIQYF. The CDR3 DNA sequence: TGTGACAGCAGTGACCGGGCCGCGACGGCCAAAAACATTCAGTACTTC.

The chain employs TRBV11-2 and TRBJ2-7; no reliable D call. V lost 4 bases, J lost 8 bases, and 9 bases lay in between. Germline V gene data show CDR1 as SGHAT and CDR2 as FQNNGV. The CDR3 runs 11 residues. Here the CDR3 DNA reads TGTGCCAGCAGCTCCTCTAGGAAGCAGTACTTC. Translation: CASSSSRKQYF.

This clonotype was counted ten times or more. This chain joins TRBV12-3 or TRBV12-4 and TRBJ2-3, with D hard to call. This CDR3 is 14 amino acids long. V was clipped by 1 base and J by 6 bases, with 11 bases between them. The CDR3 bases are TGTGCCAGCAGTTTAGAGAAGTTTCGGGATACGCAGTATTTT. Its translation: CASSLEKFRDTQYF.

This clonotype has at least ten counts. CDR3 nucleotides: TGTGCCAGCAGTGGCAGGGTCGACAATCAGCCCCAGCATTTT. Translation gives CASSGRVDNQPQHF. This chain connects TRBV2 to TRBJ1-5; D possibly corresponds to TRBD1 (5 bases). The germline V gene has CDR1 SNHLY and CDR2 FYNNEI. CDR3 length: 14 residues. Trimming shortened V by 4 bases and J by 3 bases, and 10 bases separated the two germline ends.

DNA of the CDR3: TGTGCCAGTAGTCCAAGACAGGGGGCCGGGGAGCTGTTTTTT. It codes for CASSPRQGAGELFF. The chain is built from TRBV19 and TRBJ2-2, with TRBD1 identical over 9 bases. Germline CDR1 LNHDA, CDR2 SQIVND (reference sequence). After removal of 5 bases from V and 6 bases from J, the junction contained 4 bases not matched to a gene. The CDR3 has 14 amino acids.

The V call is TRBV6-1, the J call TRBJ2-7; 7 bases match TRBD2. The junction had 3 bases not matched to a gene; V was cut back by 2 bases and J by 5 bases. The germline V gene encodes CDR1 MNHNS and CDR2 SASEGT. This CDR3 has 13 residues. The CDR3 DNA sequence: TGTGCCAGCAGTGAATTTCTAGCGGACGAGCAGTACTTC. Its translation: CASSEFLADEQYF.

A note on this clonotype: This may come from a read error, since a much larger clone is one base off. The rearrangement uses TRBV11-2 and TRBJ2-2; 7 bases are shared with TRBD2. V was clipped by 1 base and J by 6 bases; unmatched bases: 8. The CDR3 contains 16 residues. Germline CDR1 is SGHAT and CDR2 is FQNNGV. The CDR3 protein is CASSLVGEGNAGELFF. In DNA, the CDR3 is TGTGCCAGCAGCTTAGTTGGGGAGGGGAATGCCGGGGAGCTGTTTTTT.

The chain joins TRBV20-1 to TRBJ2-2, with TRBD2 identical over 12 bases. Unmatched junction bases numbered 9, after V lost 2 bases and J lost 5 bases. The CDR3 loop spans 17 amino acids. CDR1 is DFQATT, CDR2 SNEGSKA, per germline (reference sequence). CDR3 in DNA: TGCAGTGCTAGAATCACTAGCGGGAGGCCGGGGACCGGGGAGCTGTTTTTT. Translating it yields CSARITSGRPGTGELFF.

With respect to this clonotype: A read error is likely, as this CDR3 ends without the conserved phenylalanine or tryptophan. No DNA is shown, since the ends of the CDR3 on it are uncertain; the CDR3 is the one TCRdb lists. The chain is built from TRBV2 and TRBJ2-7. The CDR3 is 8 residues long, ends included. The germline gives CDR1 SNHLY, CDR2 FYNNEI. The chain's CDR3 is CASSPSAT.

This clonotype was counted between two and nine times. The rearrangement joins TRBV9 to TRBJ1-1; weak D call: TRBD1 (6 bases). Germline V CDR1 and CDR2: SGDLS, YYNGEE. CDR3 length: 15 amino acids. V lost 3 bases and J lost 4, with 16 bases in between. This CDR3 is CASSALLGGGTEAFF. DNA for the CDR3: TGTGCCAGCAGCGCCCTACTAGGGGGGGGCACTGAAGCTTTCTTT.

This clonotype was recorded many times. The rearrangement uses TRBV11-1 and TRBJ2-3, with D possibly matching TRBD2 (6 bases). Germline-derived CDR1 and CDR2 are SGHAT and FQDESV (reference sequence). Trimming stripped 3 bases from V and 0 bases from J, with 13 bases between. The CDR3 has 16 residues. CDR3 bases: TGTGCCAGCAGCTTCACGTCGGGACTCAGCACAGATACGCAGTATTTT. Its protein is CASSFTSGLSTDTQYF.

The chain employs TRBV18 and TRBJ1-2; D may be TRBD1 (6 bases). V was clipped by 0 bases and J by 8 bases, with 16 bases between them. CDR3 length: 15 residues. Germline V lookup: CDR1 KGHSH, CDR2 LQKENI. The CDR3 coding sequence is TGTGCCAGCTCACCACCCTCAGGGGCCGGCCGGGGCTACACCTTC. Encoded protein: CASSPPSGAGRGYTF.

This clonotype appeared a few times. This rearrangement joins TRBV2 to TRBJ1-1; TRBD1 is a possible D gene (5 bases). V dropped 8 bases and J dropped 2 bases, with 12 bases sitting between them. In germline, CDR1 is SNHLY, CDR2 FYNNEI. The length of the CDR3 is 13 residues. CDR3 protein: CASCGAGNTEAFF. CDR3 in DNA: TGTGCCAGCTGTGGGGCCGGTAACACTGAAGCTTTCTTT.

This clonotype was detected ten times or more. The V and J genes are TRBV20-1 and TRBJ2-7, with D possibly TRBD1 on 6 matching bases. The V and J ends lost 5 bases and 2 bases respectively, with 19 bases between them. CDR3 length: 15 residues. Germline assignment: CDR1 DFQATT and CDR2 SNEGSKA (reference sequence). The chain's CDR3 is CSAQTGYRGTYEQYF. The CDR3 nucleotides read TGCAGTGCTCAAACAGGGTACCGGGGTACCTACGAGCAGTACTTC.

The sample holds many counts of this clonotype. J is TRBJ2-1 and V is TRBV7-9; D remains ambiguous. Germline assignment: CDR1 SEHNR and CDR2 FQNEAQ (reference sequence). Trimming stripped 1 base from V and 7 bases from J, with 5 bases between. The CDR3 is 12 amino acids. The CDR3 sequence: CASSLVANEQFF. In nucleotides, the CDR3 is TGTGCCAGCAGCTTAGTAGCTAATGAGCAGTTCTTC.

Concerning this clonotype: Possible read error: a much larger clone is one base away. The chain links TRBV3-1 to TRBJ2-7, with no clear D. V dropped 1 base and J dropped 7 bases, with 17 bases sitting between them. CDR3 size: 15 residues. CDR1 is LGHDT and CDR2 is YNNKEL in the germline V gene (reference sequence). CDR3 sequence: CASSQVQSSYNEQYF. In DNA form, the CDR3 reads TGTGCCAGCAGCCAAGTTCAGAGCTCCTACAATGAGCAGTACTTC.

This clonotype has at least ten counts. The CDR3 DNA follows: TGTGCTAGTGGTTTGTCGTCCGCTCCTAAGTACGAGCAGTACTTC. This encodes CASGLSSAPKYEQYF. The chain carries TRBV12-5 and TRBJ2-7, with no clear D. The germline V and J ends were trimmed by 2 bases and 4 bases, with 15 bases remaining between them. This CDR3 is 15 amino acids long. In germline, CDR1 is LGHNT, CDR2 FRNRAP.

The table lists this clonotype with many counts. The chain carries TRBV28 and TRBJ2-1; D may be TRBD2 (5 bases). From germline, CDR1 is MDHEN and CDR2 SYDVKM. Trimming took 3 bases from V and 1 from J, leaving 16 bases between them. The CDR3 contains 17 residues. The CDR3 DNA sequence: TGTGCCAGCAGTTTTGTTAGGGCTAGCTGGTCCTACAATGAGCAGTTCTTC. Translating gives CASSFVRASWSYNEQFF.

The table lists this clonotype with many counts. This rearrangement joins TRBV12-3 or TRBV12-4 to TRBJ2-1; 11 bases map to TRBD1. The V segment lost 7 bases and the J segment 7 bases; nucleotides outside the gene matches: 9. This CDR3 spans 15 amino acids. CDR3 loop: CASTPDRGRVNEQFF. CDR3 DNA sequence: TGTGCCAGCACCCCGGACAGGGGGCGGGTAAATGAGCAGTTCTTC.

This clonotype came up many times. J is TRBJ2-7 and V is TRBV7-9; 10 nucleotides match TRBD2. Germline CDR1 reads SEHNR; CDR2 reads FQNEAQ (reference sequence). This CDR3 region has 15 residues. V was clipped by 4 bases and J by 3 bases; unmatched bases: 6. The CDR3 DNA reads TGTGCCAGCAGCTCCGGACTAGCGGCTAACTACGAGCAGTACTTC. Translating it yields CASSSGLAANYEQYF.